A single sample is the source of the 17 T cell receptor beta chains below, sequenced in a study of T cells in Graves' hyperthyroidism and ophthalmopathy. It was RNA transcripts that yielded the amplified TCR beta CDR3 regions. HTBI primers drove first-round RT-PCR of the TCR CDR3. TCRdb passed the multiplex PCR reads through MiXCR, listing each CDR3 protein once. The table lists about 260,000 distinct CDR3 sequences, 25% to 30% of them singletons. The specimen sequenced was blood. All receptors derive from a middle-aged man with Graves' hyperthyroidism that later progressed to Graves' ophthalmopathy.

This clonotype turned up a few times. This rearrangement joins TRBV11-2 to TRBJ2-5; the match to TRBD2 covers 11 bases. Germline V gene sequence: CDR1 SGHAT, CDR2 FQNNGV. Trimming took 5 bases from V and 5 from J; bases not matched to a gene: 19. The CDR3 has 19 residues. The CDR3 region is CASSPRLAGSPFDLETQYF. CDR3 bases: TGTGCCAGCAGCCCACGACTAGCGGGATCCCCCTTCGACTTGGAGACCCAGTACTTC.

This clonotype showed up many times. The chain couples TRBV7-8 to TRBJ2-2; D possibly corresponds to TRBD2 (6 bases). Germline loops: CDR1 SGHVS, CDR2 FQNEAQ. Trimming stripped 9 bases from V and 4 bases from J, with 15 bases between. The CDR3 contains 14 residues. In DNA form, the CDR3 reads TGTGCCAGTTCGGGACTCCGGGGCACCGGGGAGCTGTTTTTT. Translating gives CASSGLRGTGELFF.

In this sample, this clonotype turned up many times. J is TRBJ1-1 and V is TRBV7-9, with a tentative D call TRBD1 (6 bases). CDR1 is SEHNR and CDR2 is FQNEAQ in the germline V gene (reference sequence). CDR3 length: 12 residues. Trimming shortened V by 11 bases and J by 8 bases, and 18 bases separated the two germline ends. Written as DNA, the CDR3 is TGTGCCGGAGAACCCACAGGGCTAGAAGCTTTCTTT. Translation: CAGEPTGLEAFF. Looking up the rest from reference TRBV7-9 and TRBJ1-1 gives the full variable domain: DTGVSQNPRHKITKRGQNVTFRCDPISEHNRLYWYRQTLGQGPEFLTYFQNEAQLEKSRLLSDRFSAERPKGSFSTLEIQRTEQGDSAMYLCAGEPTGLEAFFGQGTRLTVV.

This clonotype was recorded many times. V and J are TRBV20-1 and TRBJ2-5; D is unresolved. CDR1 and CDR2 (germline): DFQATT, SNEGSKA (reference sequence). V lost 3 bases and J 5 bases, leaving 13 bases between the germline ends. CDR3 size: 13 residues. CDR3 sequence (DNA): TGCAGTGCTAGCGAACCTCCCGGGGAGACCCAGTACTTC. It encodes CSASEPPGETQYF.

This clonotype was recorded a few times. This CDR3 reads CASRRISGQETQYF. DNA of the CDR3: TGTGCCAGCAGAAGAATTAGTGGCCAGGAGACCCAGTACTTC. The chain uses TRBV6-2 or TRBV6-3 and TRBJ2-5; D is uncertain. The CDR3 loop spans 14 amino acids. V lost 6 bases and J lost 5, with 16 bases in between. The germline CDR1 and CDR2 sequences are MNHEY and SVGEGT.

Many counts were recorded for this clonotype. This sequence joins TRBV2 and TRBJ2-5; TRBD2 agrees at 7 bases. Germline CDR1 is SNHLY and CDR2 is FYNNEI. This CDR3 is 15 amino acids long. The ends lost 2 bases at V and 6 bases at J; junction bases unmatched: 9. The CDR3 sequence: CASSEPKLAWQTQYF. DNA of the CDR3: TGTGCCAGCAGTGAACCGAAACTAGCGTGGCAGACCCAGTACTTC.

This clonotype was seen at least ten times. J is TRBJ1-1 and V is TRBV29-1, with unresolved D. The V gene lost 0 bases and the J gene lost 8 bases, with 13 bases spanning the gap. The CDR3 loop spans 13 amino acids. CDR1 and CDR2 from the germline V gene are SQVTM and ANQGSEA. The CDR3 is CSVEEVVRREAFF. The CDR3 DNA sequence: TGCAGCGTTGAAGAGGTAGTACGTCGAGAAGCTTTCTTT.

This clonotype was seen ten or more times. The chain employs TRBV20-1 and TRBJ1-5; the match to TRBD1 covers 8 bases. CDR1 is DFQATT, CDR2 SNEGSKA, per germline (reference sequence). With V trimmed by 5 bases and J by 2 bases, 8 bases remained unmatched. The CDR3 totals 15 residues. The CDR3 bases are TGCAGTGCTTTACACCAGGGGGCTCGCAATCAGCCCCAGCATTTT. This translates into CSALHQGARNQPQHF.

This clonotype was detected only a few times. The CDR3 nucleotides read TGTGCCACTTTAGCGGCGAACACCGGGGAGCTGTTTTTT. It encodes CATLAANTGELFF. The chain recombines TRBV25-1 with TRBJ2-2; TRBD2 might be the D (6 bases). V dropped 10 bases and J dropped 0 bases, with 9 bases sitting between them. The CDR3 length is 13 residues. Germline-derived CDR1 and CDR2 are MGHDK and SYGVNS.

In its sample, this clonotype was seen many times. This chain joins TRBV11-2 and TRBJ2-5; TRBD2 might be the D (6 bases). V was clipped by 2 bases and J by 2 bases, with 12 bases between them. Germline-derived CDR1 and CDR2 are SGHAT and FQNNGV. There are 15 residues in the CDR3. CDR3 loop: CASSLFGGAQETQYF. CDR3 DNA sequence: TGTGCCAGCAGCTTATTTGGCGGGGCTCAAGAGACCCAGTACTTC.

This clonotype was detected many times. The rearrangement joins TRBV28 to TRBJ2-7, with D maybe TRBD2 (5 bases). This CDR3 region has 16 residues. CDR1 and CDR2 from the germline V gene are MDHEN and SYDVKM. Trimming pared 5 bases from V and 1 base from J, leaving 18 bases between. CDR3 nucleotides: TGTGCCAGCAGTCAAATGAAGAGGGCGGGTTCCTACGAGCAGTACTTC. This translates into CASSQMKRAGSYEQYF.

CDR3 loop: CASSPERQTLIENTEAFF. DNA of the CDR3: TGTGCCAGCAGCCCAGAGAGACAGACTCTAATTGAAAACACTGAAGCTTTCTTT. The J gene is TRBJ1-1, the V gene TRBV3-1; a weak D match, TRBD1 (5 bases). This CDR3 contains 18 residues. CDR1 and CDR2 (germline): LGHDT, YNNKEL (reference sequence). V gave up 4 bases and J gave up 2 bases, with 23 bases separating them.

This clonotype was detected many times. This rearrangement joins TRBV20-1 to TRBJ1-4; 11 nucleotides line up with TRBD1. Germline V gene lookup returns CDR1 DFQATT and CDR2 SNEGSKA (reference sequence). CDR3 length: 15 residues. Trimming removed 0 bases from V and 6 bases from J; junction bases left unmatched: 3. CDR3 in DNA: TGCAGTGCTAGAGATCCGGGACAGGGGGATGAAAAACTGTTTTTT. It translates to CSARDPGQGDEKLFF.

This clonotype came up many times. The chain is built from TRBV6-5 and TRBJ2-5; 7 nucleotides agree with TRBD2. V was clipped by 6 bases and J by 5 bases; unmatched bases: 12. The CDR3 is made up of 15 amino acids. CDR1 and CDR2 from the germline V gene are MNHEY and SVGAGI. CDR3 sequence reads: CASRARVGRGETQYF. The CDR3 coding sequence is TGTGCCAGCAGGGCTAGAGTAGGGCGGGGGGAGACCCAGTACTTC.

At least ten counts were recorded for this clonotype. The chain has TRBV28 and TRBJ1-1; D gene ambiguous. With 5 bases removed from V and 5 bases from J, the gap between germline ends came to 9 bases. CDR3 size: 12 residues. Germline CDR1 MDHEN, CDR2 SYDVKM. The CDR3 sequence: CASSHQVTEAFF. In DNA, the CDR3 is TGTGCCAGCAGTCACCAGGTGACTGAAGCTTTCTTT.

This clonotype showed up just a few times. This chain links TRBV28 with TRBJ1-1; a weak D match, TRBD1 (6 bases). Trimming removed 5 bases at V and 10 bases at J, with 17 bases between. The germline CDR1 and CDR2 sequences are MDHEN and SYDVKM. CDR3 size: 13 residues. The CDR3 bases are TGTGCCAGCAGTACAGGGATACGTCCAGGAGCTTTCTTT. Its protein is CASSTGIRPGAFF.

This clonotype was seen repeatedly, ten times or more. This chain links TRBV6-1 with TRBJ1-1, with D possibly being TRBD1 (6 bases). The CDR3 loop spans 14 amino acids. V was clipped by 3 bases and J by 1 base, with 9 bases between them. Germline V CDR1 and CDR2: MNHNS, SASEGT. The CDR3 bases are TGTGCCAGCAGTGAGGGACACCCGAACACTGAAGCTTTCTTT. Translating gives CASSEGHPNTEAFF.